The rows below give T cell receptor beta chains drawn from one sample of a study of T cell repertoires and HLA-DP antigens. These TCRs are of unknown antigen specificity. Only in-frame clones appear in the TCRdb table, and some are missing; sequencing was by immunoSEQ multiplex PCR. The sample shows over 60,000 clones, about four fifths of them seen only once. The sample was CD4+ T cells from PBMCs. The origin of the receptors is a man aged 55 to 69 in good health and CMV-seronegative. Both conserved end residues are part of each CDR3. A D gene is named only where the DNA matches it firmly. Clone sizes are given selectively: once, few, many, or a class where the clone is expanded.

>TRBV30|-|TRBD1|TRBJ1-5
TGTGCCTGGAGTCCTGACAGGGCTGCAAGCAATCAGCCCCAGCATTTT
CAWSPDRAASNQPQHF
>TRBV18|-|-|TRBJ2-2
TGTGCCAGCTCACCTTCCTGGGGCGGAGCTAACACCGGGGAGCTGTTTTTT
CASSPSWGGANTGELFF
>TRBV30|few|-|TRBJ1-4
TGTGCCTGGGGGTCGGGTCTAACTAATGAAAAACTGTTTTTT
CAWGSGLTNEKLFF
>TRBV10-1|-|-|TRBJ2-2
TGCGCCAGCAGTGAGGGGACTACCGGGGAGCTGTTTTTT
CASSEGTTGELFF
>TRBV28|-|-|TRBJ1-5
TGTGCCAGCAGTCCGCTCGGACGGAAGCCCCAGCATTTT
CASSPLGRKPQHF
>TRBV18|once|-|TRBJ2-1
TGTGCCAGCTCACTTCCGAATCATCCCTACAATGAGCAGTTCTTC
CASSLPNHPYNEQFF
>TRBV21-1|-|-|TRBJ2-3
TGTGCCAGCAGCAAGGACGACGGGCCTAGCACAGATACGCAGTATTTT
CASSKDDGPSTDTQYF
>TRBV6-5|-|-|TRBJ1-6
TGTGCCAGCACAGGGGATAGTAATTCACCCCTCCACTTT
CASTGDSNSPLHF
>TRBV6-1|-|TRBD1|TRBJ1-6
TGTGCCAGCAGTGAAAGGGGACAGGGGGCGAATTCACCCCTCCACTTT
CASSERGQGANSPLHF
>TRBV7-9|-|-|TRBJ2-1
TGTGCCAGCAGCTTAGTTGGCCAGGGACCCTACAATGAGCAGTTCTTC
CASSLVGQGPYNEQFF
>TRBV6-6|-|-|TRBJ2-7
TGTGCCAGCAGAAATAAGGACAGCTCCTACGAGCAGTACTTC
CASRNKDSSYEQYF
>TRBV9|-|-|TRBJ1-3
TGTGCCAGCAGCCCCCGACAGCTCACCTCTGGAAACACCATATATTTT
CASSPRQLTSGNTIYF
>TRBV7-2|-|TRBD2|TRBJ2-3
TGTGCCAGCAGCTCCGGACTAGCTAAAGATACGCAGTATTTT
CASSSGLAKDTQYF
>TRBV19|-|TRBD1|TRBJ1-1
TGTGCCAGTAGTATAGGGGACAGGAGTGAAGCTTTCTTT
CASSIGDRSEAFF
>TRBV28|-|-|TRBJ1-1
TGTGCCAGCAGCCCCGGACAGTCCTCGCGAGCTTTCTTT
CASSPGQSSRAFF
>TRBV16|-|-|TRBJ2-3
TGTGCCAGCAGCCAATGGGTGATGGATACGCAGTATTTT
CASSQWVMDTQYF
>TRBV7-2|-|TRBD2|TRBJ2-5
TGTGCCAGCAGCCCCGCGGGAGGGCAAGAGACCCAGTACTTC
CASSPAGGQETQYF
>TRBV5-6|-|-|TRBJ2-2
TGTGCCAGCAGCTATGGGCCCACCGGGGAGCTGTTTTTT
CASSYGPTGELFF
>TRBV7-2|-|-|TRBJ1-2
TGTGCCAGCAGCCCACGAACTAACTATGGCTACACCTTC
CASSPRTNYGYTF
>TRBV27|-|-|TRBJ1-1
TGTGCCAGCAGTTTACTCCGGGGCGCGGGAGTCACTGAAGCTTTCTTT
CASSLLRGAGVTEAFF
>TRBV4-1|-|TRBD1|TRBJ2-2
TGCGCCAGCAGCCAGGGACAGGTAACCCCCGGGGAGCTGTTTTTT
CASSQGQVTPGELFF
>TRBV19|-|TRBD1|TRBJ1-1
TGTGCCAGTAGTACCGGGACAGGTCACCTGAAGGCTTTCTTT
CASSTGTGHLKAFF